One and the same sample provided the 20 T cell receptor beta chains below, sequenced in a study of blood T cell repertoires in COVID-19. Some clones are missing from TCRdb's copy, which holds only in-frame ones; the method was immunoSEQ multiplex PCR. The sample holds about 73,000 clones; over 60% are singletons and the top ten take over 2%. Sequenced: peripheral blood. The receptor source for this set is a man in his 70s with COVID-19, enrolled during active disease.

The chain has TRBV29-1 and TRBJ2-1, with D unclear. The germline V gene has CDR1 SQVTM and CDR2 ANQGSEA. Trimming removed 4 bases at V and 3 bases at J, with 4 bases between. The length of the CDR3 is 11 residues. This CDR3 is CSVGHYNEQFF. The CDR3 DNA follows: TGCAGCGTTGGACACTACAATGAGCAGTTCTTC.

V and J are TRBV2 and TRBJ2-7; TRBD1 matches at 12 bases. This CDR3 region has 12 residues. V lost 11 bases, J lost 6 bases, and 5 bases stayed unmatched. Germline lookup yields CDR1 SNHLY and CDR2 FYNNEI. The chain's CDR3 is CAGGQGAGEQYF. The CDR3 nucleotides read TGTGCCGGGGGACAGGGGGCCGGCGAGCAGTACTTC.

This chain's CDR3 is CATSSAQENIQYF. CDR3 DNA sequence: TGTGCCACCAGCAGCGCACAGGAAAACATTCAGTACTTC. V gene TRBV15 combines with J gene TRBJ2-4; the D gene is possibly TRBD1 (5 bases). Germline loops: CDR1 LNHNV, CDR2 YYDKDF (reference sequence). Trimming stripped 3 bases from V and 5 bases from J, with 8 bases between. This CDR3 comprises 13 residues. The whole variable domain, remainder taken from reference TRBV15 and TRBJ2-4, is DAMVIQNPRYQVTQFGKPVTLSCSQTLNHNVMYWYQQKSSQAPKLLFHYYDKDFNNEADTPDNFQSRRPNTSFCFLDIRSPGLGDTAMYLCATSSAQENIQYFGAGTRLSVL.

The rearrangement uses TRBV18 and TRBJ1-6; TRBD1 aligns across 10 bases. With 4 bases clipped from V and 14 bases from J, the junction kept 11 bases outside the gene matches. The germline CDR1 and CDR2 sequences are KGHSH and LQKENI. There are 15 residues in the CDR3. The CDR3 here is CASSLGTGARFTLHF. The CDR3 DNA reads as TGTGCCAGCTCACTAGGGACAGGGGCACGGTTCACCCTCCACTTT.

The chain is built from TRBV5-1 and TRBJ1-2; D possibly corresponds to TRBD1 (6 bases). V lost 4 bases and J lost 6, with 10 bases in between. Germline V gene data show CDR1 as SGHRS and CDR2 as YFSETQ. This CDR3 is built from 12 residues. This CDR3 is CASSEGVDGYTF. The CDR3 region has the DNA TGCGCCAGCAGCGAGGGGGTGGATGGCTACACCTTC.

The chain uses TRBV5-1 and TRBJ1-4, with 8 bases fitting TRBD1. Losses at the gene ends were 3 bases for V and 6 bases for J; bases not matched to a gene: 4. The CDR3 is 14 residues long. Germline loops: CDR1 SGHRS, CDR2 YFSETQ. Here the CDR3 reads CASSSGQDYEKLFF. CDR3 nucleotides: TGCGCCAGCAGCTCGGGACAGGACTATGAAAAACTGTTTTTT.

The chain links TRBV7-9 to TRBJ2-7; 14 bases agree with TRBD2. Germline V gene lookup returns CDR1 SEHNR and CDR2 FQNEAQ (reference sequence). The CDR3 runs 17 residues. V dropped 6 bases and J dropped 0; count of bases not matched to a gene: 7. CDR3 sequence: CASSAGLAGESSYEQYF. For the CDR3, the DNA is TGTGCCAGCAGTGCGGGACTAGCGGGAGAGAGCTCCTACGAGCAGTACTTC. Together with reference TRBV7-9 and TRBJ2-7, the CDR3 gives the full variable domain: DTGVSQNPRHKITKRGQNVTFRCDPISEHNRLYWYRQTLGQGPEFLTYFQNEAQLEKSRLLSDRFSAERPKGSFSTLEIQRTEQGDSAMYLCASSAGLAGESSYEQYFGPGTRLTVT.

V gene TRBV3-1 (or the pseudogene TRBV3-2) combines with J gene TRBJ1-2; tentatively, D is TRBD1 (5 bases). V dropped 1 base and J dropped 4 bases, with 7 bases sitting between them. This CDR3 spans 13 amino acids. Per germline, CDR1 LGHDT and CDR2 YNNKEL (reference sequence). CDR3: CASSQAGPYGYTF. The CDR3 DNA reads TGTGCCAGCAGCCAAGCAGGGCCCTATGGCTACACCTTC.

V gene TRBV6-1 combines with J gene TRBJ2-1; 9 bases match TRBD1. This CDR3 has 15 residues. The J segment lost 6 bases and the V segment lost 4 bases, leaving 7 bases of the junction unmatched. Germline assignment: CDR1 MNHNS and CDR2 SASEGT. The CDR3 is CASSVKTGGSNEQFF. The CDR3 bases are TGTGCCAGCAGTGTAAAGACAGGGGGGTCCAATGAGCAGTTCTTC.

The V gene is TRBV24-1, the J gene TRBJ1-5; D is uncertain. V lost 2 bases and J 7 bases, leaving 8 bases between the germline ends. Germline lookup yields CDR1 KGHDR and CDR2 SFDVKD. This CDR3 is built from 13 residues. CDR3 in amino acids: CATSDSGWQPQHF. The CDR3 DNA is TGTGCCACCAGTGATTCGGGGTGGCAGCCCCAGCATTTT.

In its sample, this clone was seen once. The V and J genes are TRBV28 and TRBJ1-5; a possible D gene is TRBD1 (6 bases). The V end lost 6 bases, the J end lost 3 bases, and 15 bases lay between the germline ends. Germline CDR1 reads MDHEN; CDR2 reads SYDVKM. This CDR3 spans 15 amino acids. This CDR3 reads CASRNQDSSNQPQHF. The CDR3 bases are TGTGCCAGCAGAAACCAGGACAGTTCCAATCAGCCCCAGCATTTT. The full variable domain, in which reference TRBV28 and TRBJ1-5 provide the parts outside the CDR3, is DVKVTQSSRYLVKRTGEKVFLECVQDMDHENMFWYRQDPGLGLRLIYFSYDVKMKEKGDIPEGYSVSREKKERFSLILESASTNQTSMYLCASRNQDSSNQPQHFGDGTRLSIL.

This clone was found a few times. The chain has TRBV5-4 and TRBJ1-2, with a possible D match to TRBD1 (5 bases). V was clipped by 0 bases and J by 1 base, with 7 bases between them. Germline V gene sequence: CDR1 SGHNT, CDR2 YYREEE (reference sequence). The CDR3 contains 14 residues. The CDR3 here is CASSLGQSNYGYTF. DNA for the CDR3: TGTGCCAGCAGCTTGGGACAGAGTAACTATGGCTACACCTTC.

This chain joins TRBV11-2 and TRBJ1-2; TRBD1 agrees at 8 bases. Germline V gene data show CDR1 as SGHAT and CDR2 as FQNNGV. V shed 4 bases, J shed 6 bases, and the junction held 10 bases outside the gene matches. The CDR3 runs to 15 residues. The CDR3 coding sequence is TGTGCCAGCAGCTCATTAAGGACAGGGCGAAATGGCTACACCTTC. It yields the protein CASSSLRTGRNGYTF.

The V gene is TRBV7-3, the J gene TRBJ2-2; TRBD2 matches 10 bases. This CDR3 spans 16 amino acids. The J segment lost 6 bases and the V segment lost 11 bases, leaving 15 bases of the junction unmatched. Germline V gives CDR1 SGHTA, CDR2 FQGTGA. The CDR3 DNA follows: TGTGCCGGGAGGGCAGGTGGTAGCGGGAGGCCCGGGGAGCTGTTTTTT. Encoded protein: CAGRAGGSGRPGELFF.

The chain employs TRBV5-6 and TRBJ1-2; possibly TRBD1 for D (5 bases). V was pared by 0 bases and J by 8 bases, with 8 bases between. There are 12 residues in the CDR3. Looked up from germline, CDR1 is SGHDT and CDR2 is YYEEEE. CDR3 coding DNA: TGTGCCAGCAGCTTGGGGCAGGGCGGCTACACCTTC. It encodes CASSLGQGGYTF. The variable domain in full, completed from reference TRBV5-6 and TRBJ1-2, reads DAGVTQSPTHLIKTRGQQVTLRCSPKSGHDTVSWYQQALGQGPQFIFQYYEEEERQRGNFPDRFSGHQFPNYSSELNVNALLLGDSALYLCASSLGQGGYTFGSGTRLTVV.

There are many counts of this clone. The chain has TRBV30 and TRBJ2-7; 9 bases fit TRBD1. CDR1 is GTSNPN, CDR2 SVGIG, per germline (reference sequence). J gave up 3 bases and V 0 bases, and 12 bases lay outside the gene matches. The CDR3 has 17 residues. CDR3 sequence reads: CAWSVGSWDRALYEQYF. The CDR3 DNA reads as TGTGCCTGGAGTGTAGGTTCCTGGGACAGGGCCCTCTACGAGCAGTACTTC.

The genes are TRBV19 and TRBJ2-1; D might be TRBD2 (6 bases). The germline CDR1 and CDR2 sequences are LNHDA and SQIVND (reference sequence). V gave up 2 bases and J gave up 7 bases, with 15 bases separating them. CDR3 length: 15 residues. This CDR3 is CASSIRTGGRNEQFF. The CDR3, as DNA: TGTGCCAGTAGTATAAGGACTGGGGGGAGGAATGAGCAGTTCTTC.

This clone was observed a handful of times. V and J are TRBV5-1 and TRBJ2-3; 7 bases are a match to TRBD2. The V segment lost 4 bases and the J segment 2 bases; nucleotides outside the gene matches: 4. The CDR3 is made up of 14 amino acids. CDR1 SGHRS and CDR2 YFSETQ come from the germline V gene. In DNA form, the CDR3 reads TGCGCCAGCAGCGGGGGGGTCCTCACAGATACGCAGTATTTT. This sequence encodes CASSGGVLTDTQYF.

The CDR3 DNA follows: TGTGCCACCAGCAGGGGCAGGAACAATGAGCAGTTCTTC. Protein: CATSRGRNNEQFF. The chain has TRBV15 and TRBJ2-1; no firm D call. The germline V gene has CDR1 LNHNV and CDR2 YYDKDF (reference sequence). V lost 3 bases, J lost 5 bases, and 8 bases lay in between. This CDR3 comprises 13 residues.

This clone has just a few counts. This chain uses TRBV19 with TRBJ1-1; the D is unclear. The CDR3 length is 14 residues. The germline V gene encodes CDR1 LNHDA and CDR2 SQIVND (reference sequence). V lost 8 bases and J 4 bases, leaving 17 bases between the germline ends. CDR3 amino acids: CASDKGGLATEAFF. CDR3 DNA: TGTGCCAGTGACAAGGGAGGGTTGGCCACTGAAGCTTTCTTT.